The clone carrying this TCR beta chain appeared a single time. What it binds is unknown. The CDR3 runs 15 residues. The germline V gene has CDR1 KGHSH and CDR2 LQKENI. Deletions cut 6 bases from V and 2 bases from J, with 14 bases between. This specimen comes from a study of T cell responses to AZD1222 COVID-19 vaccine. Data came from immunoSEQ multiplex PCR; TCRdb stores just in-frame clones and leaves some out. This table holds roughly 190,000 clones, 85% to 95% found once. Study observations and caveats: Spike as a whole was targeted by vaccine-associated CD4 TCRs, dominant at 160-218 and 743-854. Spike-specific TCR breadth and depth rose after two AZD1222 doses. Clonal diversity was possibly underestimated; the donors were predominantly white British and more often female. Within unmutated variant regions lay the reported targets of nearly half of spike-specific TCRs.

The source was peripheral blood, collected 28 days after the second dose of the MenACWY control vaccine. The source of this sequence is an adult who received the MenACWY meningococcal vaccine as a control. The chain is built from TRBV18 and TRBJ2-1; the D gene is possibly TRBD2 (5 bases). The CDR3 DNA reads TGTGCCAGCTCCTTAGGGAGCGGAACCTACAATGAGCAGTTCTTC. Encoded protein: CASSLGSGTYNEQFF.